This TCR beta chain stems from a study of CD8 T cells in Susac syndrome. Looked up from germline, CDR1 is LGHNA and CDR2 is YSLEER. CDR3 length equals 16 residues. Reverse transcription of roughly 0.5 to 1 ug RNA was performed with random hexamers. TCR beta CDR3 was amplified by immunoSEQ multiplex PCR. This amplification extended across 54 Vbeta and 13 Jbeta segments. TCRdb reprocessed the immunoSEQ multiplex PCR reads via MiXCR and lists one record per CDR3 protein. Of about 22,000 distinct CDR3 sequences listed, 90% to 95% are singletons. This clonotype was counted a few times. The junction differs from germline at one of its ends, possibly a read error. TCR beta sequences were obtained from blood CD8+ and CD4+ T cells. FACS was used to enrich TEMRA cells, whereas the CD8+ and CD4+ T cells were obtained by negative isolation.

This TCR was recovered from a human donor in good health. This rearrangement joins TRBV4-3 to TRBJ1-6; perhaps TRBD1 as D (6 bases). Specimen: CD8+ T cells from PBMCs. CDR3 DNA: TGCGCCAGCAGCTCTAACCAGGGGTCCTATAATTCCCCCCTCCACTTT. It translates to CASSSNQGSYNSPLHF.